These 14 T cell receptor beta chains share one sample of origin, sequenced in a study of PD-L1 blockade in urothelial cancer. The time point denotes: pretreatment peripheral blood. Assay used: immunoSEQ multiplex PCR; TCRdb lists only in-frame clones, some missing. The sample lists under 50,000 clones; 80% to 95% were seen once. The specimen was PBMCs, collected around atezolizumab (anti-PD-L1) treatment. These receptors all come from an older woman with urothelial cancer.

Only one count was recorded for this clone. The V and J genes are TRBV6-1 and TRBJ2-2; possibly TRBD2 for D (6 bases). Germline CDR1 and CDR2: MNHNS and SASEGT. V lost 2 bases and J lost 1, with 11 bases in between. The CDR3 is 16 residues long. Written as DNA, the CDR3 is TGTGCCAGCAGTGAACGCGCGGGGCGGAACACCGGGGAGCTGTTTTTT. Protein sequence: CASSERAGRNTGELFF.

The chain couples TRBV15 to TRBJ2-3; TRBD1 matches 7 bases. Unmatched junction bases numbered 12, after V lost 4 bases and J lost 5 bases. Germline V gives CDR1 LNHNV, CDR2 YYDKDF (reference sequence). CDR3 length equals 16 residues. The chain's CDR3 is CATSKPGTDKVDTQYF. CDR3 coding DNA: TGTGCCACCAGCAAACCGGGGACAGATAAGGTAGATACGCAGTATTTT.

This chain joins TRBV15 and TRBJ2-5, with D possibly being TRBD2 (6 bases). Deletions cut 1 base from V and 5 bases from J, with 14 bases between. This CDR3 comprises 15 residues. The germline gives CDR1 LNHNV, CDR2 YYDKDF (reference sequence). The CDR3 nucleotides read TGTGCCACCAGCAGAGCCCGTGGGACTTTTGAGACCCAGTACTTC. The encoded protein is CATSRARGTFETQYF.

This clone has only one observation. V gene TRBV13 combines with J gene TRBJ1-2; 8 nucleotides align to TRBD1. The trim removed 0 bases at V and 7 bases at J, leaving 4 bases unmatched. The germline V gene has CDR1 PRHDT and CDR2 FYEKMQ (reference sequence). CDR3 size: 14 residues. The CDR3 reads CASSLGQGAGGYTF. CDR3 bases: TGTGCCAGCAGCTTAGGGCAGGGGGCCGGTGGCTACACCTTC. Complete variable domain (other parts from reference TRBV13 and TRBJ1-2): AAGVIQSPRHLIKEKRETATLKCYPIPRHDTVYWYQQGPGQDPQFLISFYEKMQSDKGSIPDRFSAQQFSDYHSELNMSSLELGDSALYFCASSLGQGAGGYTFGSGTRLTVV.

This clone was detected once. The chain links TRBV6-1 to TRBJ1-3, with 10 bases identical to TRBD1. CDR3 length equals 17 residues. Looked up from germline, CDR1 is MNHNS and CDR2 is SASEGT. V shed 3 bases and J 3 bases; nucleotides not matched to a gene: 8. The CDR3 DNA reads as TGTGCCAGCAGTGATCCGGACAGGGGGGCAGTTGGAAACACCATATATTTT. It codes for CASSDPDRGAVGNTIYF.

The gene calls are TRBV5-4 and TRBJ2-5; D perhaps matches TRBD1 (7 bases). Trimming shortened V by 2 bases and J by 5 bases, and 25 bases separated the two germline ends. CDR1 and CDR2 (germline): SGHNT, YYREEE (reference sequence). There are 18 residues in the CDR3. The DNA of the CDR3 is TGTGCCAGCAGCTTAAGTCCAGTGGGGCAGGGGGGTAGGGAGACCCAGTACTTC. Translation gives CASSLSPVGQGGRETQYF.

CDR3 nucleotide sequence: TGTGCCAGCAGTGAGAGGACAGACCTCTACGAGCAGTACTTC. Residues: CASSERTDLYEQYF. V is TRBV2 and J is TRBJ2-7; D might be TRBD1 (6 bases). CDR1 and CDR2 from the germline V gene are SNHLY and FYNNEI. The V gene lost 3 bases and the J gene lost 3 bases, with 12 bases spanning the gap. This CDR3 is built from 14 residues.

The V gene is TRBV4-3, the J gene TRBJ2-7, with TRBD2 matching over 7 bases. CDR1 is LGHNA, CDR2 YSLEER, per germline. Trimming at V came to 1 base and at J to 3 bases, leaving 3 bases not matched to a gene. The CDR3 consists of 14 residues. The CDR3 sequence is CASSQAREGYEQYF. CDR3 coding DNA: TGCGCCAGCAGCCAAGCCAGGGAGGGCTACGAGCAGTACTTC.

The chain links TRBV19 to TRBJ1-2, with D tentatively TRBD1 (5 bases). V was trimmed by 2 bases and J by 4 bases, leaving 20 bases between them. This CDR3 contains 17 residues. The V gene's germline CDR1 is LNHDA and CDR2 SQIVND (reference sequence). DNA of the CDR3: TGTGCCAGTAGTATATCGGGACTAAATCTTTTATTCTATGGCTACACCTTC. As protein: CASSISGLNLLFYGYTF.

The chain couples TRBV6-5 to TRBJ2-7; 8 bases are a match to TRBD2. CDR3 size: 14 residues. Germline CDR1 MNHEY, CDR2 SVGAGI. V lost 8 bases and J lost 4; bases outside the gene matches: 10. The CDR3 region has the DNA TGTGCCAGCGCTCCCGGGACTAGAAATTACGAGCAGTACTTC. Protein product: CASAPGTRNYEQYF.

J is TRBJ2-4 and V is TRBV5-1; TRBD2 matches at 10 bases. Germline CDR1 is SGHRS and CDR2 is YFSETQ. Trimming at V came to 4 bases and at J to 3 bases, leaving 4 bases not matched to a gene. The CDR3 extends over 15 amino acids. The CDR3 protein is CASSPLAGDKNIQYF. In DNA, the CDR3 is TGCGCCAGCAGCCCGCTAGCGGGAGACAAAAACATTCAGTACTTC.

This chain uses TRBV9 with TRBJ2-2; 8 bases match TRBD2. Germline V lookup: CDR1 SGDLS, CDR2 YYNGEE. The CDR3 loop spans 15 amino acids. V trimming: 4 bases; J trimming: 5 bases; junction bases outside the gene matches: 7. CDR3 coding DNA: TGTGCCAGCAGCCCCGGACTAGCCCGAACCGGGGAGCTGTTTTTT. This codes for CASSPGLARTGELFF.

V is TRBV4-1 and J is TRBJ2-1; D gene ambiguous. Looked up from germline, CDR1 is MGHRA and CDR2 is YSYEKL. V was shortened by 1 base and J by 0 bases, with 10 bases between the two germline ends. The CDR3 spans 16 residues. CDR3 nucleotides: TGCGCCAGCAGCCAAGTTGGGCCCTACTCCTACAATGAGCAGTTCTTC. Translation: CASSQVGPYSYNEQFF.

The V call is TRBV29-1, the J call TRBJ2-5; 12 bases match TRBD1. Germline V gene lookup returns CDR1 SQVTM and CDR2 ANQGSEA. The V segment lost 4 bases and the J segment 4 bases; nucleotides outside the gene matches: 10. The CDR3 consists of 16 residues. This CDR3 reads CSVGGQGAFFRETQYF. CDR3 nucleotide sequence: TGCAGCGTTGGGGGACAGGGGGCTTTTTTTCGAGAGACCCAGTACTTC.